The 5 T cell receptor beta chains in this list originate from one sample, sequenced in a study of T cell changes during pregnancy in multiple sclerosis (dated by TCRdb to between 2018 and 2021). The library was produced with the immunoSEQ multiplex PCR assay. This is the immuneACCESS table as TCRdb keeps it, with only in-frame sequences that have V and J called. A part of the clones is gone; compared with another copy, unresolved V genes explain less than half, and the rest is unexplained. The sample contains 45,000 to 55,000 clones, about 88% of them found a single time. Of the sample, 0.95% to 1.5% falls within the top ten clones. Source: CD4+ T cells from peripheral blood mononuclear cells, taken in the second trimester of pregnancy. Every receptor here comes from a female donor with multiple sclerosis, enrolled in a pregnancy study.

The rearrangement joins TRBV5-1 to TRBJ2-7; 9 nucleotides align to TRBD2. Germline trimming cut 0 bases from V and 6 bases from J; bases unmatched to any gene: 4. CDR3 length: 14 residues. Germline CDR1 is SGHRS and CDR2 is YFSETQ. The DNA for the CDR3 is TGCGCCAGCAGCTTGGACGGCGGGAGGGTCGAGCAGTACTTC. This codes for CASSLDGGRVEQYF.

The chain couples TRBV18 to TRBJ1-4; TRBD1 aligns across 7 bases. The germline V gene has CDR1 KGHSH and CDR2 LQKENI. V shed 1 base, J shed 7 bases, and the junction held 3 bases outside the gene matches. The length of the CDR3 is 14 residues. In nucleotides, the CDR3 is TGTGCCAGCTCACCACAGGGGGCGGGTGAAAAACTGTTTTTT. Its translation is CASSPQGAGEKLFF.

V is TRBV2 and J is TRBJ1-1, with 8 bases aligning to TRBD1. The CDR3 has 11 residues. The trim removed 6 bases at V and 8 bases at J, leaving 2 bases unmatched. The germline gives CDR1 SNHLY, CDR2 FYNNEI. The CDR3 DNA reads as TGTGCCAGCAGGGCAGGGGGCGAAGCTTTCTTT. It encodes CASRAGGEAFF. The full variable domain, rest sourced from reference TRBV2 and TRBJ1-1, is EPEVTQTPSHQVTQMGQEVILRCVPISNHLYFYWYRQILGQKVEFLVSFYNNEISEKSEIFDDQFSVERPDGSNFTLKIRSTKLEDSAMYFCASRAGGEAFFGQGTRLTVV.

The CDR3 DNA reads TGCGCCAGCAGCCCCGCGGGAGGGGGTGCCGGGGAGCTGTTTTTT. The encoded protein is CASSPAGGGAGELFF. V usage is TRBV4-1 and J usage is TRBJ2-2; 9 bases match TRBD2. Germline V lookup: CDR1 MGHRA, CDR2 YSYEKL. Losses at the gene ends were 4 bases for V and 6 bases for J; bases not matched to a gene: 6. CDR3 length equals 15 residues.

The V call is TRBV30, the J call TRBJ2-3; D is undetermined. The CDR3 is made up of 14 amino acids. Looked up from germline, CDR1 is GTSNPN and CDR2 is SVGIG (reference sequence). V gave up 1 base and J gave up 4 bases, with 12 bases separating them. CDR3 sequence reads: CAWSERVAPDTQYF. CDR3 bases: TGTGCCTGGAGTGAACGGGTCGCCCCAGATACGCAGTATTTT.